These 21 T cell receptor beta chains originate from one sample sequenced in a study of beta chain features in type 1 diabetes. Every isolated RNA sample was fully reverse transcribed, so sequencing captured expressed TCRB transcripts. The table came from immunoSEQ multiplex PCR; TCRdb's copy has only in-frame clones and leaves some out. The table has more than 300,000 clones, roughly 16% seen once. Specimen: naive CD4+ T cells from blood. These receptors all stem from a woman aged 18-30 years in good health.

The chain combines TRBV28 with TRBJ2-5; 14 bases align to TRBD2. The CDR3 runs to 15 residues. The germline V gene encodes CDR1 MDHEN and CDR2 SYDVKM. The ends lost 5 bases at V and 5 bases at J; junction bases unmatched: 4. The chain's CDR3 is CASSTRLAGGETQYF. CDR3 DNA: TGTGCCAGCAGTACACGACTAGCGGGAGGGGAGACCCAGTACTTC.

The chain links TRBV30 to TRBJ2-7; the match to TRBD1 covers 7 bases. V was clipped by 0 bases and J by 4 bases; unmatched bases: 6. The CDR3 loop spans 14 amino acids. The germline gives CDR1 GTSNPN, CDR2 SVGIG (reference sequence). CDR3 nucleotides: TGTGCCTGGAGTGTATCACAGGGGTTGTACGAGCAGTACTTC. This sequence encodes CAWSVSQGLYEQYF.

The chain's CDR3 is CASMGQMNTEAFF. The CDR3 region has the DNA TGTGCCAGCATGGGACAGATGAACACTGAAGCTTTCTTT. The V gene is TRBV18, the J gene TRBJ1-1, with 7 bases aligning to TRBD1. V was clipped by 8 bases and J by 0 bases; unmatched bases: 3. The germline V gene has CDR1 KGHSH and CDR2 LQKENI. The length of the CDR3 is 13 residues. The entire variable domain, with the rest obtained from reference TRBV18 and TRBJ1-1, is as follows: NAGVMQNPRHLVRRRGQEARLRCSPMKGHSHVYWYRQLPEEGLKFMVYLQKENIIDESGMPKERFSAEFPKEGPSILRIQQVVRGDSAAYFCASMGQMNTEAFFGQGTRLTVV.

The chain carries TRBV7-2 and TRBJ2-7, with 7 bases that match TRBD1. CDR1 SGHTA and CDR2 FQGNSA come from the germline V gene. This CDR3 is built from 15 residues. The V segment lost 5 bases and the J segment 4 bases; nucleotides outside the gene matches: 11. CDR3 sequence (DNA): TGTGCCAGCAGCCCCAGGGGACAGCTGCAATACGAGCAGTACTTC. Translating it yields CASSPRGQLQYEQYF.

This clone showed up just once. The chain's CDR3 is CATSKGGTSEQETQYF. CDR3 coding DNA: TGTGCCACCAGCAAAGGCGGGACTAGCGAACAAGAGACCCAGTACTTC. The chain is built from TRBV15 and TRBJ2-5; 10 bases are a match to TRBD2. The length of the CDR3 is 16 residues. The germline CDR1 and CDR2 sequences are LNHNV and YYDKDF (reference sequence). V trimming: 4 bases; J trimming: 2 bases; junction bases outside the gene matches: 7.

The genes are TRBV29-1 and TRBJ2-2; 7 bases align to TRBD1. Germline CDR1 SQVTM, CDR2 ANQGSEA. The CDR3 is made up of 13 amino acids. V lost 8 bases to trimming and J lost 1 base; unmatched junction nucleotides: 4. CDR3 sequence reads: CSSRTGNTGELFF. CDR3 DNA sequence: TGCAGCTCTCGGACAGGGAACACCGGGGAGCTGTTTTTT.

The DNA of the CDR3 is TGTGCCAGCAGCCTCGGGACAGCGAACACTGAAGCTTTCTTT. Encoded protein: CASSLGTANTEAFF. The chain carries TRBV5-4 and TRBJ1-1; 7 bases align to TRBD1. In germline, CDR1 is SGHNT, CDR2 YYREEE (reference sequence). The length of the CDR3 is 14 residues. Trimming removed 4 bases from V and 1 base from J; junction bases left unmatched: 4.

This clone came up a few times. The chain links TRBV29-1 to TRBJ2-1, with 7 bases that match TRBD1. Germline V gene data show CDR1 as SQVTM and CDR2 as ANQGSEA. Trimming cost V 3 bases and J 6 bases; bases outside gene matches: 2. The CDR3 covers 12 residues. The CDR3 DNA follows: TGCAGCGTTGAGGGGACAGTCAATGAGCAGTTCTTC. Protein sequence: CSVEGTVNEQFF.

J is TRBJ2-7 and V is TRBV7-2; D is perhaps TRBD2 (6 bases). The V gene lost 0 bases and the J gene lost 6 bases, with 12 bases spanning the gap. The germline V gene encodes CDR1 SGHTA and CDR2 FQGNSA. The CDR3 is 14 amino acids. The CDR3 coding sequence is TGTGCCAGCAGCTTAGCTGAGGAGGGTGGCGAGCAGTACTTC. It yields the protein CASSLAEEGGEQYF.

In this sample, this clone turned up a few times. The chain combines TRBV28 with TRBJ2-7, with 7 bases identical to TRBD2. This CDR3 contains 14 residues. The germline gives CDR1 MDHEN, CDR2 SYDVKM. V dropped 3 bases and J dropped 6; count of bases not matched to a gene: 8. The CDR3 region has the DNA TGTGCCAGCAGTTTTCCGGGACTATATATCGAGCAGTACTTC. It is translated as CASSFPGLYIEQYF.

This clone was seen a handful of times. The chain employs TRBV21-1 and TRBJ2-7; the table's D call, TRBD2, has no DNA check behind it. TRBV21-1 is noted as a pseudogene. The CDR3 spans 14 residues. CDR3 DNA: TGTGCCAGCAGCCGCAGTAGGGACTTCAACGAGCAGTACTTC. It yields the protein CASSRSRDFNEQYF.

In its sample, this clone was seen a few times. This sequence joins TRBV29-1 and TRBJ2-4, with TRBD1 matching over 8 bases. The V gene's germline CDR1 is SQVTM and CDR2 ANQGSEA. This CDR3 comprises 16 residues. The J segment lost 0 bases and the V segment lost 4 bases, leaving 8 bases of the junction unmatched. CDR3 sequence reads: CSVGTQGAPAKNIQYF. As DNA, the CDR3 is TGCAGCGTTGGCACCCAGGGGGCTCCAGCCAAAAACATTCAGTACTTC. Full variable domain (remainder filled in from reference TRBV29-1 and TRBJ2-4): SAVISQKPSRDICQRGTSLTIQCQVDSQVTMMFWYRQQPGQSLTLIATANQGSEATYESGFVIDKFPISRPNLTFSTLTVSNMSPEDSSIYLCSVGTQGAPAKNIQYFGAGTRLSVL.

This clone has only a few counts. The gene calls are TRBV7-2 and TRBJ2-7; 10 bases are shared with TRBD2. The CDR3 extends over 15 amino acids. Germline V lookup: CDR1 SGHTA, CDR2 FQGNSA. V lost 5 bases, J lost 4 bases, and 8 bases stayed unmatched. The CDR3 sequence is CASSGRLAGEYEQYF. DNA for the CDR3: TGTGCCAGCAGCGGACGACTAGCGGGCGAGTACGAGCAGTACTTC.

The rearrangement uses TRBV19 and TRBJ1-1; D gene ambiguous. The V gene's germline CDR1 is LNHDA and CDR2 SQIVND (reference sequence). This CDR3 is built from 18 residues. V was cut by 1 base and J by 3 bases, with 21 bases left in between. CDR3 sequence reads: CASSIGWEGIPFHTEAFF. DNA for the CDR3: TGTGCCAGTAGTATAGGGTGGGAGGGAATCCCTTTCCACACTGAAGCTTTCTTT.

This clone occurred a few times. The chain has TRBV29-1 and TRBJ2-7; TRBD1 matches 12 bases. The ends lost 7 bases at V and 3 bases at J; junction bases unmatched: 16. Germline lookup yields CDR1 SQVTM and CDR2 ANQGSEA. The CDR3 spans 17 residues. As DNA, the CDR3 is TGCAGCGCCGTCGGGACAGGGGGCCCTAGCGCCGTCTACGAGCAGTACTTC. Protein: CSAVGTGGPSAVYEQYF.

This clone occurred a few times. The V and J genes are TRBV29-1 and TRBJ2-2, with 8 bases identical to TRBD1. CDR1 and CDR2 from the germline V gene are SQVTM and ANQGSEA. The CDR3 is made up of 14 amino acids. The V gene end was trimmed by 6 bases and the J gene end by 0 bases; junction bases not matched to a gene: 3. Here the CDR3 reads CSVQGVANTGELFF. The DNA of the CDR3 is TGCAGCGTACAGGGGGTAGCGAACACCGGGGAGCTGTTTTTT.

The chain joins TRBV9 to TRBJ2-7; TRBD2 is a possible D gene (5 bases). Germline CDR1 SGDLS, CDR2 YYNGEE. This CDR3 has 14 amino acids. Deletions cut 6 bases from V and 4 bases from J, with 17 bases between. CDR3 region: CASNPGILGYEQYF. CDR3 sequence (DNA): TGTGCCAGCAATCCCGGGATACTGGGGTACGAGCAGTACTTC. The full variable domain, completed using reference TRBV9 and TRBJ2-7, is DSGVTQTPKHLITATGQRVTLRCSPRSGDLSVYWYQQSLDQGLQFLIQYYNGEERAKGNILERFSAQQFPDLHSELNLSSLELGDSALYFCASNPGILGYEQYFGPGTRLTVT.

V usage is TRBV20-1 and J usage is TRBJ1-2; D is perhaps TRBD1 (5 bases). This CDR3 is built from 11 residues. V lost 0 bases and J lost 7, with 6 bases in between. The germline V gene has CDR1 DFQATT and CDR2 SNEGSKA (reference sequence). DNA for the CDR3: TGCAGTGCTAGAGAAGGGGCTGGCTACACCTTC. Translating gives CSAREGAGYTF.

This clone was seen a few times. This sequence joins TRBV5-1 and TRBJ1-1, with TRBD1 identical over 7 bases. Per germline, CDR1 SGHRS and CDR2 YFSETQ. The CDR3 extends over 14 amino acids. With V trimmed by 1 base and J by 7 bases, 7 bases remained unmatched. CDR3 nucleotide sequence: TGCGCCAGCAGCTTGACAGGGGTTCAAAGTGAAGCTTTCTTT. It specifies CASSLTGVQSEAFF.

This clone has just a few counts. The rearrangement uses TRBV30 and TRBJ1-2, with 7 bases aligning to TRBD1. Germline V gene sequence: CDR1 GTSNPN, CDR2 SVGIG (reference sequence). V trimming: 2 bases; J trimming: 1 base; junction bases outside the gene matches: 7. The CDR3 runs 15 residues. The CDR3 protein is CAWSTGATFNYGYTF. As DNA, the CDR3 is TGTGCCTGGAGTACAGGGGCGACCTTTAACTATGGCTACACCTTC.

This clone was found a few times. The chain couples TRBV14 to TRBJ2-5; TRBD2 matches at 15 bases. The J call is doubtful: the DNA matches TRBJ2-7 better. The CDR3 loop spans 17 amino acids. Germline CDR1 is SGHDN and CDR2 is FVKESK. The CDR3 reads CASSQDYGLAGGHEQYF. The CDR3 DNA follows: TGTGCCAGCAGCCAAGATTACGGACTAGCGGGAGGGCACGAGCAGTACTTC.